The present T cell receptor (beta chain) was sequenced within a study of T cells in Graves' hyperthyroidism and ophthalmopathy. Study-wide findings and caveats: Among clonotypes expanded in thyroid above 0.001, most were also found in blood.

The germline gives CDR1 MNHNS, CDR2 SASEGT. With V trimmed by 10 bases and J by 3 bases, 6 bases remained unmatched. CDR3 size: 13 residues. Authors of the study amplified TCR beta CDR3 regions from RNA transcripts. The HTBI set primed first-round TCR CDR3 RT-PCR. Using its own MiXCR run on the multiplex PCR reads, TCRdb lists one record per CDR3 protein. The sample includes under 400,000 distinct CDR3 sequences, more than 15% of them seen just once. Of note for this clonotype: Its antigen is not identified.

The rearrangement joins TRBV6-1 to TRBJ2-1; 7 bases are a match to TRBD2. The sequenced material came from blood. The clonotype originates from a woman younger than 35 with Graves' hyperthyroidism that later progressed to Graves' ophthalmopathy. CDR3: CATRPGGYNEQFF. Here the CDR3 DNA reads TGTGCCACCCGTCCGGGAGGCTACAATGAGCAGTTCTTC.